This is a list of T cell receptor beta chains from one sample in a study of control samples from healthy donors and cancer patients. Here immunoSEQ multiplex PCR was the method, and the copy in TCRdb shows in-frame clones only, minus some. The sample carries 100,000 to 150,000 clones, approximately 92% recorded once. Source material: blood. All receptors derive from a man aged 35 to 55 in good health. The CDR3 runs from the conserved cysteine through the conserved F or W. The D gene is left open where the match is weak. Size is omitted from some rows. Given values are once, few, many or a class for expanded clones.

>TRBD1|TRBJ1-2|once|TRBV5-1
TGCGCCAGCAGCTTGGCGGGACAGGGGGCAGGAGGCTACACCTTC
CASSLAGQGAGGYTF
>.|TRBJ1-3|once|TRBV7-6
TGTGCCAGCAGCCCGTCGGGGATCTCTGGAAACACCATATATTTT
CASSPSGISGNTIYF
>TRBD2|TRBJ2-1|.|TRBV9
TGTGCCAGCACCGCCGTTGCGGGAGCTGAGAGCTCCTACAATGAGCAGTTCTTC
CASTAVAGAESSYNEQFF
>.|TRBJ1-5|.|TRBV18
TGTGCCAGCTCACCAGGAGCGTCCGGGAACCAGCCCCAGCATTTT
CASSPGASGNQPQHF
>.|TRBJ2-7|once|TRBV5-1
TGCGCCAGCAGCTTAGACAGTGGTCCCGCGTACGAGCAGTACTTC
CASSLDSGPAYEQYF
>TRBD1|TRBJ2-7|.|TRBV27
TGTGCCAGCAGTTTCCGGGCCCTAACCGGGACAGGGAATCACGAGCAGTACTTC
CASSFRALTGTGNHEQYF
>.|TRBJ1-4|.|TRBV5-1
TGCGCCAGCAGAAGGGGGGACAAAAATGAAAAACTGTTTTTT
CASRRGDKNEKLFF
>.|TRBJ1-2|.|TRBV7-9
TGTGCCAGCAGCGCCTCTTGGACCTATGGCTACACCTTC
CASSASWTYGYTF
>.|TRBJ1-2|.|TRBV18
TGTGCCAGCTCACCAAGGATCAATCGTGGCTATGGCTACACCTTC
CASSPRINRGYGYTF
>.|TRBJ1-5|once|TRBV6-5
TGTGCCAGCAGTTACCTCCGGGGTCAGCCCCAGCATTTT
CASSYLRGQPQHF
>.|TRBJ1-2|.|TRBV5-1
TGCGCCAGCAGCTCGTTGTCGGGGAATGGCTACACCTTC
CASSSLSGNGYTF
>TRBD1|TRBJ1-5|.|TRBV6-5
TGTGCCAGCAGAACAGGGGTCGGTCAGCCCCAGCATTTT
CASRTGVGQPQHF
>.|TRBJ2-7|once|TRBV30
TGTGCCTCCGAGCGTTATCAGACATCCTACGAGCAGTACTTC
CASERYQTSYEQYF
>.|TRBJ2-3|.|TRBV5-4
TGTGCCAGCAGCAAAGACAGCACAGATACGCAGTATTTT
CASSKDSTDTQYF
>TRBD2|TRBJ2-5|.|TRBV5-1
TGCGCCAGCAGCCCGTGGACTAGCGGGGGGGTGCTGGGGGAGACCCAGTACTTC
CASSPWTSGGVLGETQYF
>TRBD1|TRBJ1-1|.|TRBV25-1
TGTGCCAGCAGTGATCGTGGACAGGGCCCCGTGAACACTGAAGCTTTCTTT
CASSDRGQGPVNTEAFF
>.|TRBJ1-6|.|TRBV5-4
TGTGCCAGCAGCCGCCGGGAAAGTAATTCACCCCTCCACTTT
CASSRRESNSPLHF
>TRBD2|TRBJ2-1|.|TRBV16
TGTGCCAGCAGCCCCACCCGGGGGGGGCACAATGAGCAGTTCTTC
CASSPTRGGHNEQFF
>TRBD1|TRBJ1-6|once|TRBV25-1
TGTGCCAGCAGACGCGGGACAGATTCACCCCTCCACTTT
CASRRGTDSPLHF
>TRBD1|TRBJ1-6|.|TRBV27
TGTGCCAGCAGGTCAATTAGGGGTTCCGGGACAGGGCCTAATTCACCCCTCCACTTT
CASRSIRGSGTGPNSPLHF
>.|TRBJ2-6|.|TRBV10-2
TGCGCCAGCAGTGGAGCGGGCAGAAACTCTGGGGCCAACGTCCTGACTTTC
CASSGAGRNSGANVLTF
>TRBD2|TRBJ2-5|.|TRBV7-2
TGTGCCAGCAGCTCGGTGGCTAGCGGGGTCCCACTGGACCAGTACTTC
CASSSVASGVPLDQYF
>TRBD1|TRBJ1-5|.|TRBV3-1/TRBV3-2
TGTGCCAGCAGCCAAGGACAGGGAGGGGTTAGCAATCAGCCCCAGCATTTT
CASSQGQGGVSNQPQHF
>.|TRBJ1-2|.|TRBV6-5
TGTGCCAGCAGGCCCGAGGTTCATGGTGGCTACACCTTC
CASRPEVHGGYTF
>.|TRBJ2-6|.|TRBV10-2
TGCGCCAGCGGGACGGGGAGCTCTGGGGCCAACGTCCTGACTTTC
CASGTGSSGANVLTF
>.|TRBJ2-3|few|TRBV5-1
TGCGCCAGCAGCTTCTGGGGCCGGGATACGCAGTATTTT
CASSFWGRDTQYF
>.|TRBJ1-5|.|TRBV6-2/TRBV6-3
TGTGCCAGCAGTTACAGGGGGTCCAATCAGCCCCAGCATTTT
CASSYRGSNQPQHF
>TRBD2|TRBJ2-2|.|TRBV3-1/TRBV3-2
TGTGCCAGCAGGGGACTAGCTGCCACCGGGGAGCTGTTTTTT
CASRGLAATGELFF